This T cell receptor (beta chain) came from a study of blood T cell repertoires in COVID-19 (dated by TCRdb to 2020 to 2021). General notes on the study: The collaborator samples originated in the United States, Italy and Spain and spanned the acute and convalescent phases of COVID-19. The material from the prospective study consisted of cDNA or gDNA derived from T cells, B-cell-depleted T cells, or PBMCs. Subjects who had been exposed to COVID-19, were actively infected with it, or had recovered from it provided the deeply sampled blood TCRbeta repertoires that made up the dataset. The repertoires were released in a freely available public database meant as a resource for research on the immune response to SARS-CoV-2. Samples came from the ongoing ImmuneRACE study (first 160 participants) plus 1,254 subjects from 6 global collaborators. Sample metadata almost always included a de-identified subject ID, COVID-19 status, age in years and sex. Where available, HLA class I and class II types were obtained from metadata supplied by the sample provider rather than from assay-based typing. Overall results and qualifications from the work: How much clinical and demographic metadata was included differed by source and by participant, and the metadata was provided uncurated.

This clone was recorded only once. Its specific antigen is unknown. The input lacks base qualities; no much larger clone sits a single base away. One collaborating source in Seattle enrolled patients during active infection and followed them longitudinally through the course of disease. The collaborating institutions used their own protocols to collect whole blood in K2EDTA tubes. For TCRbeta analysis, collaborators shipped samples as frozen whole blood, isolated PBMCs, or DNA extracted from either of those sample types. TCRbeta CDR3 regions were amplified from genomic DNA by means of the immunoSEQ Assay, a bias-controlled multiplex PCR. The original methods were these. Within the assay, amplification of reference gene primers was used to estimate how many nucleated cells each sample contained. Sequence reads were collapsed and filtered to measure the absolute abundance of every unique TCRbeta CDR3 rearrangement. For each sample, productive Simpson clonality was calculated by taking the square root of Simpson's diversity index across productive rearrangements. The table comes from immuneACCESS by way of TCRdb, which keeps in-frame sequences with V and J called. Part of the clones is missing from these tables; in studies checked, under half for an unresolved V gene and the rest for unknown reasons. For V, J and clone size, that table is used; D and trimming come from the DNA. Recorded for this sample are 200,000 to 250,000 clones; 90% of them occurred a single time. The leading ten clones occupy less than 3% of the sample.

Relative to germline, V is 5 bases shorter and J is 2 bases shorter, with 6 bases between their ends. The germline V gene supplies CDR1 MNHEY and CDR2 SVGEGT. There are 12 amino acids in the CDR3, from cysteine to phenylalanine inclusive. The retained sequence is limited to the CDR3, 36 bases, with the frame set at the first base. Sample: peripheral blood. The V gene is TRBV6-2 or TRBV6-3 and the J gene is TRBJ1-2, with the D segment identity uncertain. The sequence came from a man between 25 and 39 years old with COVID-19, enrolled during active disease. The CDR3 in this case is CASSLLNYGYTF. The DNA is as follows: TGTGCCAGCAGTCTCCTAAACTATGGCTACACCTTC.